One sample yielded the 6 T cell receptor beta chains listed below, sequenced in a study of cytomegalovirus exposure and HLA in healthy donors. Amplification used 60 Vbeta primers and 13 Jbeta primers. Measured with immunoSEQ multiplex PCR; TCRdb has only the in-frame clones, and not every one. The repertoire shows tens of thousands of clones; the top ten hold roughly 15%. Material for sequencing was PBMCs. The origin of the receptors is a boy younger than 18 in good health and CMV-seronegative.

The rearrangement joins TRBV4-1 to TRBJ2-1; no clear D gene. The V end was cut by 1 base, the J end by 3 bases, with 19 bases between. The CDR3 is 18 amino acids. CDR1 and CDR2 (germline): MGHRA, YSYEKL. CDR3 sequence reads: CASSQGRSSRAHYNEQFF. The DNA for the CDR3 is TGCGCCAGCAGCCAAGGGAGATCCTCCCGAGCTCACTACAATGAGCAGTTCTTC.

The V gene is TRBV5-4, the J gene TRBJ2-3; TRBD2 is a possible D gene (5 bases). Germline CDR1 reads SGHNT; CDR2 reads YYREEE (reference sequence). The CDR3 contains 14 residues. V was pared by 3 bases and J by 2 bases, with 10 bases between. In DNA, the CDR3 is TGTGCCAGCAGCTCGGACTCCTCCACAGATACGCAGTATTTT. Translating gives CASSSDSSTDTQYF.

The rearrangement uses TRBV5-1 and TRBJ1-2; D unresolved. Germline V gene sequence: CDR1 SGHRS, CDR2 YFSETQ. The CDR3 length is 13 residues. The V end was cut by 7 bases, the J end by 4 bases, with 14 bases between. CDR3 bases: TGCGCCAGCCGCTATGAGCTTCGCTATGGCTACACCTTC. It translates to CASRYELRYGYTF.

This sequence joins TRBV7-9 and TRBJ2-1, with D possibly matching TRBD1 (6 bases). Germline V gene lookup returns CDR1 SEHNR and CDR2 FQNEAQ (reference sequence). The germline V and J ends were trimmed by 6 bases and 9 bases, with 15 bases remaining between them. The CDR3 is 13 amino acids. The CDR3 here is CASSPTGLSEQFF. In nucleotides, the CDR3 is TGTGCCAGCAGTCCCACAGGGTTGAGTGAGCAGTTCTTC. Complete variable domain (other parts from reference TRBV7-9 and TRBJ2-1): DTGVSQNPRHKITKRGQNVTFRCDPISEHNRLYWYRQTLGQGPEFLTYFQNEAQLEKSRLLSDRFSAERPKGSFSTLEIQRTEQGDSAMYLCASSPTGLSEQFFGPGTRLTVL.

The CDR3 loop is CASRSRANYGYTF. The CDR3 DNA is TGTGCCAGCAGATCCAGGGCTAACTATGGCTACACCTTC. This chain uses TRBV27 with TRBJ1-2; perhaps TRBD1 as D (5 bases). CDR1 is MNHEY, CDR2 SMNVEV, per germline (reference sequence). CDR3 length: 13 residues. The ends were cut back, 6 bases at V and 0 bases at J, with 8 bases in the middle.

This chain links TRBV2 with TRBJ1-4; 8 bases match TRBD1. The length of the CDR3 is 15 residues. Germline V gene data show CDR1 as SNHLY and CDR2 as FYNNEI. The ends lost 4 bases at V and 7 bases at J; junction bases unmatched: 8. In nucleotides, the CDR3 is TGTGCCAGCAGTGTGCAGGGGGCGGAAGGTGAAAAACTGTTTTTT. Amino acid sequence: CASSVQGAEGEKLFF.